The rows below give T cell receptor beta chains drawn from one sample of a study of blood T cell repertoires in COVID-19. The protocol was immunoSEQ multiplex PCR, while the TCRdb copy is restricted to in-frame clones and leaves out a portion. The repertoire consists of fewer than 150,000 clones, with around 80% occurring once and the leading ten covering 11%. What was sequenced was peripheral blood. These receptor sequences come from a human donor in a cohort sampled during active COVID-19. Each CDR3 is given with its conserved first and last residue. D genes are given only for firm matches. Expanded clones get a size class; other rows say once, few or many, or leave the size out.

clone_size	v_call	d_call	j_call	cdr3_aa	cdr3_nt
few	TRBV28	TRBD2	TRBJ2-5	CASSLQFWAGGRETQYF	TGTGCCAGCAGTTTACAGTTCTGGGCGGGGGGCCGAGAGACCCAGTACTTC
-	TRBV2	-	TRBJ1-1	CASSEVEQWTEAFF	TGTGCCAGCAGTGAAGTGGAACAGTGGACTGAAGCTTTCTTT
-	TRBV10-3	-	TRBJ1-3	CATLLSSGNTIYF	TGTGCCACCCTTCTTAGCTCTGGAAACACCATATATTTT
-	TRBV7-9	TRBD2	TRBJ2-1	CASSSGLAQGNEQFF	TGTGCCAGCAGCTCGGGACTAGCTCAGGGGAATGAGCAGTTCTTC
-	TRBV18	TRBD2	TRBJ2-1	CASSPFGGKTYNEQFF	TGTGCCAGCTCACCCTTCGGGGGGAAGACCTACAATGAGCAGTTCTTC
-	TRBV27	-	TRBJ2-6	CASSPSVPYSGANVLTF	TGTGCCAGCAGCCCGAGTGTCCCATACTCTGGGGCCAACGTCCTGACTTTC
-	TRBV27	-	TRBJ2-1	CASSEGGEQFF	TGTGCCAGCAGTGAGGGCGGTGAGCAGTTCTTC
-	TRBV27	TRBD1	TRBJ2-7	CASSRTGESYEQYF	TGTGCCAGCAGTCGGACAGGGGAGTCCTACGAGCAGTACTTC
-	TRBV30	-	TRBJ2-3	CALQSERDTQYF	TGTGCCCTCCAATCAGAGCGAGATACGCAGTATTTT
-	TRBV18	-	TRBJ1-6	CASSPGTYSPLHF	TGTGCCAGCTCACCGGGCACCTATTCACCCCTCCACTTT
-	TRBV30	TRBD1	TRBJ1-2	CAWSRQGIGYGYTF	TGTGCCTGGAGCAGACAGGGGATCGGCTATGGCTACACCTTC
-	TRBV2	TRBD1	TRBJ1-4	CASSEYGTGPEKLFF	TGTGCCAGCAGTGAATACGGGACAGGGCCGGAAAAACTGTTTTTT
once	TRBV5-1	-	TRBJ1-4	CASSLDSSNEKLFF	TGCGCCAGCAGCCTCGACTCTTCTAATGAAAAACTGTTTTTT
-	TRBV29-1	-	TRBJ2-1	CSVEDSQYNEQFF	TGCAGCGTTGAAGATTCACAGTACAATGAGCAGTTCTTC
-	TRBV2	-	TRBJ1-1	CASSPTGMYTEAFF	TGTGCCAGCTCACCTACCGGGATGTATACTGAAGCTTTCTTT
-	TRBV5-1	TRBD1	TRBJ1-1	CASSSEVTGGTEAFF	TGCGCCAGCAGCTCCGAAGTGACAGGGGGCACTGAAGCTTTCTTT
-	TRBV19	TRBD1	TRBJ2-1	CASSEGQGIYNEQFF	TGTGCCAGTAGTGAGGGACAGGGGATCTACAATGAGCAGTTCTTC
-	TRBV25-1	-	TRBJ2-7	CASSNTGAHGGEQYF	TGTGCCAGCAGTAATACAGGGGCGCACGGGGGCGAGCAGTACTTC
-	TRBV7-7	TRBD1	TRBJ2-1	CASSSGTGAYNEQFF	TGTGCCAGCAGCTCCGGGACAGGGGCCTACAATGAGCAGTTCTTC
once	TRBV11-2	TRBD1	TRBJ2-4	CASSANRGVKNIQYF	TGTGCCAGCAGCGCCAACAGGGGGGTCAAAAACATTCAGTACTTC
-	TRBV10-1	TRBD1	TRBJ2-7	CASSPGTGYEQYF	TGCGCCAGCAGTCCCGGGACAGGGTACGAGCAGTACTTC
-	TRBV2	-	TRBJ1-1	CASSDLDSMNTEAFF	TGTGCCAGCAGTGACCTGGACAGCATGAACACTGAAGCTTTCTTT
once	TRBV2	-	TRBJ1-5	CASSQSGRSNQPQHF	TGTGCCAGCAGTCAATCGGGTCGGAGCAATCAGCCCCAGCATTTT
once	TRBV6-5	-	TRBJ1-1	CASRAQGRTEAFF	TGTGCCAGCCGCGCACAAGGGAGGACTGAAGCTTTCTTT
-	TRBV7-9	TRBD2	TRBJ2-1	CASSLVGSGTSGTYNEQFF	TGTGCCAGCAGCTTAGTGGGCTCTGGGACTAGCGGAACCTACAATGAGCAGTTCTTC
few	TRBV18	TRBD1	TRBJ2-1	CASSPRTGKHNEQFF	TGTGCCAGCTCACCTCGGACAGGGAAACACAATGAGCAGTTCTTC
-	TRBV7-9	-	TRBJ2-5	CASSLLGQGRETQYF	TGTGCCAGCAGCTTATTGGGTCAGGGCAGAGAGACCCAGTACTTC
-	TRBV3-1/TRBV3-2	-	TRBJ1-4	CASSPRGSPGTNEKLFF	TGTGCCAGCAGCCCCCGAGGATCCCCCGGGACTAATGAAAAACTGTTTTTT
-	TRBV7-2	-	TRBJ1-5	CASSLGSGNAGNQPQHF	TGTGCCAGCAGCTTAGGATCAGGGAACGCTGGCAATCAGCCCCAGCATTTT
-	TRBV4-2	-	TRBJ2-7	CASSHGISYEQYF	TGTGCCAGCAGCCACGGGATCTCCTACGAGCAGTACTTC
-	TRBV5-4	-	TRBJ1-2	CASSFINRNTQDGYTF	TGTGCCAGCAGTTTTATTAACAGGAACACGCAGGATGGCTACACCTTC
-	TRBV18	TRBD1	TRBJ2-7	CASSPHPPGQVGGEQYF	TGTGCCAGCTCACCGCACCCTCCGGGACAGGTCGGTGGCGAGCAGTACTTC
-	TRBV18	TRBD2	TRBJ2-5	CASSAGSGGPSTQYF	TGTGCCAGCTCCGCGGGTAGCGGGGGCCCTTCGACCCAGTACTTC
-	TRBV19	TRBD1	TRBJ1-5	CASNLDRAQNQPQHF	TGTGCCAGTAACCTAGACAGGGCCCAGAATCAGCCCCAGCATTTT
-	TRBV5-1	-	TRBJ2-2	CASSLSTDSSFRAGELFF	TGCGCCAGCAGCTTGTCCACAGACAGCTCCTTTCGCGCCGGGGAGCTGTTTTTT
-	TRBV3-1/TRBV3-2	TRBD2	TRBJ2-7	CASSGDRLAGSYEQYF	TGTGCCAGCAGCGGAGACCGGCTAGCGGGTTCCTACGAGCAGTACTTC
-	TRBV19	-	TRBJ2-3	CASRGKGTDTQYF	TGTGCCAGTCGGGGGAAAGGGACAGATACGCAGTATTTT
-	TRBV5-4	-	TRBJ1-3	CASSSNRRGDTIYF	TGTGCCAGCAGCTCCAACCGGAGGGGAGACACCATATATTTT
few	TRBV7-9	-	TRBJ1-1	CASSLVAGRSTEAFF	TGTGCCAGCAGCTTAGTGGCGGGTAGAAGCACTGAAGCTTTCTTT
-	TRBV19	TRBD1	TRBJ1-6	CASRTPGQGAYSPLHF	TGTGCCAGTAGAACACCGGGACAGGGGGCTTATTCACCCCTCCACTTT
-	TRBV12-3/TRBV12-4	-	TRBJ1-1	CASSFRGGSFF	TGTGCCAGCAGTTTTAGGGGTGGGTCTTTCTTT
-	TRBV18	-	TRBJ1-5	CASSPGTLGYQPQHF	TGTGCCAGCTCACCCGGGACACTTGGATATCAGCCCCAGCATTTT
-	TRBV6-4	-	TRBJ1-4	CASSVRQGRHEKLFF	TGTGCCAGCAGTGTTCGTCAGGGGCGGCATGAAAAACTGTTTTTT
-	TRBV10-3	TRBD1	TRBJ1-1	CAIRPTGANEAFF	TGTGCCATCAGACCCACAGGGGCTAATGAAGCTTTCTTT
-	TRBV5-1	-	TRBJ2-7	CASSFGAAYEQYF	TGCGCCAGCAGCTTTGGGGCTGCCTACGAGCAGTACTTC
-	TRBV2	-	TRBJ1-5	CASSPPGGTNQPQHF	TGTGCCAGCAGCCCCCCCGGGGGTACGAATCAGCCCCAGCATTTT
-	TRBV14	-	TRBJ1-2	CASSQWGGRYGYTF	TGTGCCAGCAGCCAGTGGGGAGGAAGGTATGGCTACACCTTC
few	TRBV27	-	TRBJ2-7	CASSLMGQSYEQYF	TGTGCCAGCAGTTTAATGGGGCAGAGCTACGAGCAGTACTTC
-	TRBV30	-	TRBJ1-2	CAWNRDLYGYTF	TGTGCCTGGAACAGGGACCTCTATGGCTACACCTTC
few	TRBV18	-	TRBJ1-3	CASFPGGISGNTIYF	TGTGCCAGCTTCCCGGGGGGTATCTCTGGAAACACCATATATTTT